This is a list of T cell receptor beta chains from one sample in a study of blood T cell repertoires in COVID-19. The data were produced by immunoSEQ multiplex PCR, yet TCRdb's version contains in-frame clones alone and is incomplete. This table has some 270,000 clones, more than 80% appearing once. The specimen was PBMCs or T cells enriched from blood (not recorded which). Receptors originate from a woman aged 25 to 39 with acute COVID-19. Both conserved end residues are part of each CDR3. The order of the fields is V gene, clone size, J gene, D gene, CDR3 DNA, CDR3 protein. The D gene is left open where the match is weak. Rows may omit the clone size; those that give it use once, few, many or a size class.

v_call: TRBV9; clone_size: -; j_call: TRBJ2-1; d_call: TRBD2; cdr3_nt: TGTGCCAGCAGCGTAGAGCCAGCGGGGGGCTATGAGCAGTTCTTC; cdr3_aa: CASSVEPAGGYEQFF
v_call: TRBV19; clone_size: -; j_call: TRBJ2-1; d_call: TRBD2; cdr3_nt: TGTGCCAGTAGTAAACTAGCGGGAGTTTTGAATGAGCAGTTCTTC; cdr3_aa: CASSKLAGVLNEQFF
v_call: TRBV24-1; clone_size: -; j_call: TRBJ1-5; d_call: -; cdr3_nt: TGTGCCACCAGTGTAGGCGGGCAGGTAAATCAGCCCCAGCATTTT; cdr3_aa: CATSVGGQVNQPQHF
v_call: TRBV28; clone_size: -; j_call: TRBJ1-1; d_call: TRBD1; cdr3_nt: TGTGCCTCGGGACAGGGTACTCACACTGAAGCTTTCTTT; cdr3_aa: CASGQGTHTEAFF
v_call: TRBV27; clone_size: once; j_call: TRBJ2-1; d_call: TRBD1; cdr3_nt: TGTGCCAGCAGTAGAGACCCCGGGACAGGTCCCTACAATGAGCAGTTCTTC; cdr3_aa: CASSRDPGTGPYNEQFF
v_call: TRBV24-1; clone_size: -; j_call: TRBJ1-3; d_call: -; cdr3_nt: TGTGCCACCAGTGACCCTGGTCGAGGAGGCTCTGGAAACACCATATATTTT; cdr3_aa: CATSDPGRGGSGNTIYF
v_call: TRBV28; clone_size: -; j_call: TRBJ2-1; d_call: -; cdr3_nt: TGTGCCAGCAGTTTATCAGGGTACCGGGAGCAGTTCTTC; cdr3_aa: CASSLSGYREQFF
v_call: TRBV6-5; clone_size: few; j_call: TRBJ2-7; d_call: -; cdr3_nt: TGTGCCAGCAGTCCGAGGGACAACTCCTACGAGCAGTACTTC; cdr3_aa: CASSPRDNSYEQYF
v_call: TRBV3-1/TRBV3-2; clone_size: once; j_call: TRBJ2-1; d_call: TRBD2; cdr3_nt: TGTGCCAGCAGCCAGCCGGGACTAGTAGTCAATGAGCAGTTCTTC; cdr3_aa: CASSQPGLVVNEQFF
v_call: TRBV7-9; clone_size: -; j_call: TRBJ2-2; d_call: -; cdr3_nt: TGTGCCAGCAGCTTTCCTAGACAGTTAAACACCGGGGAGCTGTTTTTT; cdr3_aa: CASSFPRQLNTGELFF
v_call: TRBV5-4; clone_size: -; j_call: TRBJ1-1; d_call: -; cdr3_nt: TGTGCCAGCAGCTCTGGACTATCCGGCACTGAAGCTTTCTTT; cdr3_aa: CASSSGLSGTEAFF
v_call: TRBV27; clone_size: -; j_call: TRBJ2-1; d_call: -; cdr3_nt: TGTGCCAGCAGTTTCGGGTCCTACAATGAGCAGTTCTTC; cdr3_aa: CASSFGSYNEQFF
v_call: TRBV12-3/TRBV12-4; clone_size: -; j_call: TRBJ1-3; d_call: TRBD1; cdr3_nt: TGTGCCAGCAGTTCTGGACAGGGGGACACCATATATTTT; cdr3_aa: CASSSGQGDTIYF
v_call: TRBV25-1; clone_size: -; j_call: TRBJ1-1; d_call: -; cdr3_nt: TGTGCCAGCGCAGGATCGAGGGCTGAAGCTTTCTTT; cdr3_aa: CASAGSRAEAFF
v_call: TRBV12-3/TRBV12-4; clone_size: -; j_call: TRBJ2-7; d_call: TRBD1; cdr3_nt: TGTGCCAGCAGTCAAGGACAGGGGGGCGAGCAGTACTTC; cdr3_aa: CASSQGQGGEQYF
v_call: TRBV9; clone_size: -; j_call: TRBJ1-1; d_call: -; cdr3_nt: TGTGCCAGCAGCGAGCGGGACTGGAACACTGAAGCTTTCTTT; cdr3_aa: CASSERDWNTEAFF
v_call: TRBV14; clone_size: -; j_call: TRBJ2-7; d_call: -; cdr3_nt: TGTGCCAGCAGCCAAGTTGGCGGAGGCTCCTACGAGCAGTACTTC; cdr3_aa: CASSQVGGGSYEQYF
v_call: TRBV5-1; clone_size: -; j_call: TRBJ2-1; d_call: -; cdr3_nt: TGCGCCAGCAGCTTGTGGCCGTACAATGAGCAGTTCTTC; cdr3_aa: CASSLWPYNEQFF
v_call: TRBV11-2; clone_size: -; j_call: TRBJ1-5; d_call: -; cdr3_nt: TGTGCCAGCAGCTTAAATCGGAATCAGCCCCAGCATTTT; cdr3_aa: CASSLNRNQPQHF
v_call: TRBV11-3; clone_size: once; j_call: TRBJ2-7; d_call: -; cdr3_nt: TGTGCCAGCAGCTTAGATGGCAGAAACGAGCAGTACTTC; cdr3_aa: CASSLDGRNEQYF
v_call: TRBV5-5; clone_size: -; j_call: TRBJ1-1; d_call: -; cdr3_nt: TGTGCCAGCAGCTTGTTCCAGGAGGAGCCCGTGAACACTGAAGCTTTCTTT; cdr3_aa: CASSLFQEEPVNTEAFF
v_call: TRBV7-6; clone_size: -; j_call: TRBJ2-1; d_call: TRBD2; cdr3_nt: TGTGCCAGCAGCTATTCTAGCGGGAGAGCTAACAATGAGCAGTTCTTC; cdr3_aa: CASSYSSGRANNEQFF
v_call: TRBV5-1; clone_size: -; j_call: TRBJ2-1; d_call: -; cdr3_nt: TGCGCCAGCAGCTTGGAAAGTCTAGAGGCATCCTACAATGAGCAGTTCTTC; cdr3_aa: CASSLESLEASYNEQFF
v_call: TRBV28; clone_size: once; j_call: TRBJ2-7; d_call: -; cdr3_nt: TGTGCCAGCAGACCACAGGGTAACTCCTACGAGCAGTACTTC; cdr3_aa: CASRPQGNSYEQYF
v_call: TRBV7-9; clone_size: -; j_call: TRBJ2-5; d_call: TRBD2; cdr3_nt: TGTGCCAGCAGCTTAACGACTAGCGAGGAGACCCAGTACTTC; cdr3_aa: CASSLTTSEETQYF
v_call: TRBV12-5; clone_size: -; j_call: TRBJ2-3; d_call: -; cdr3_nt: TGTGCTAGTGGTTCAAACCTAGCAGATACGCAGTATTTT; cdr3_aa: CASGSNLADTQYF
v_call: TRBV10-3; clone_size: -; j_call: TRBJ2-5; d_call: -; cdr3_nt: TGTGCCATCAGTACTAACCAAGAGACCCAGTACTTC; cdr3_aa: CAISTNQETQYF
v_call: TRBV7-2; clone_size: -; j_call: TRBJ2-7; d_call: TRBD2; cdr3_nt: TGTGCCAGCAGCGCGTCTAGCGGGAGACCCCCTCTCGACGAGCAGTACTTC; cdr3_aa: CASSASSGRPPLDEQYF
v_call: TRBV10-1; clone_size: -; j_call: TRBJ2-3; d_call: -; cdr3_nt: TGCGCCAGCACTACAGCCACAGATACGCAGTATTTT; cdr3_aa: CASTTATDTQYF
v_call: TRBV13; clone_size: -; j_call: TRBJ1-3; d_call: TRBD1; cdr3_nt: TGTGCCAGCAGCTTAGGCCTTGGTCAGGGGGCACCTGGAAACACCATATATTTT; cdr3_aa: CASSLGLGQGAPGNTIYF
v_call: TRBV27; clone_size: -; j_call: TRBJ2-2; d_call: -; cdr3_nt: TGTGCCAGCAGGAGGGACTCACCGACCGGGGAGCTGTTTTTT; cdr3_aa: CASRRDSPTGELFF
v_call: TRBV29-1; clone_size: -; j_call: TRBJ2-1; d_call: TRBD2; cdr3_nt: TGCAGCGTTGGGGGCGGGAGAGGGGAGCAGTTCTTC; cdr3_aa: CSVGGGRGEQFF